The present entry profiles one T cell receptor (beta chain) with its context. The sample is drawn from a study of cytomegalovirus exposure and HLA in healthy donors. The CDR3 extends over 13 amino acids. V lost 6 bases and J 5 bases, leaving 10 bases between the germline ends. Looked up from germline, CDR1 is MGHDK and CDR2 is SYGVNS. PCR employed 60 Vbeta and 13 Jbeta primers. This table comes from immunoSEQ multiplex PCR, and its TCRdb copy is limited to in-frame clones, with some not included. The data contain about 160,000 clones, about 75% of them seen just once; the ten biggest clones take up roughly 3%.

This TCR derives from a woman between 50 and 59 years old in good health and CMV-seropositive. The chain couples TRBV25-1 to TRBJ1-4; D is perhaps TRBD1 (5 bases). Sample: PBMCs. The CDR3 loop reads CASRRQFNEKLFF. The CDR3 nucleotides read TGTGCCAGCAGAAGACAGTTCAATGAAAAACTGTTTTTT.